This T cell receptor beta chain derives from a study of radiation and T cells in renal cell carcinoma. The time point: blood 2 weeks post-SBRT. Treatment denoted: 15 Gy SBRT to primary tumor, nephrectomy 4 weeks later. Serial blood draws occurred at baseline and 2 and 4 weeks post-SBRT. In regard to this clone: Its cognate antigen is unknown.

Study results and limitations: In blood, top tumor clones expanded by 2 weeks, shrinking by 4.

Clones were sequenced by immunoSEQ multiplex PCR, and TCRdb holds only the in-frame ones, with some missing. The sample yields around 130,000 clones, over 75% seen once. The sequencing used blood, collected from a patient whose treatment included radiotherapy and nephrectomy. The receptor's source is a woman aged 60 to 75 with renal cell carcinoma.

This CDR3 reads CASSLRPQGGVGNSPLHF. CDR3 DNA: TGTGCCAGCAGTTTACGGCCACAGGGGGGAGTCGGTAATTCACCCCTCCACTTT. The V and J genes are TRBV27 and TRBJ1-6; the match to TRBD1 covers 8 bases. CDR3 size: 18 residues. Germline CDR1 is MNHEY and CDR2 is SMNVEV (reference sequence). V lost 2 bases to trimming and J lost 6 bases; unmatched junction nucleotides: 12.